The T cell receptor (beta chain) under discussion was sequenced for a study of blood T cell repertoires in COVID-19. Across the whole study: Sources were T cells, B-cell-depleted T cells, or PBMCs; the material itself was cDNA or gDNA.

Per the original data handling: Quantification of nucleated cells was approximated via reference gene primer amplification. The data were produced by immunoSEQ multiplex PCR, yet TCRdb's version contains in-frame clones alone and is incomplete. V, J and clone size are taken as reported in that table, and D and trimming were inferred from the DNA itself. Here the sample spans under 350,000 clones, 65% to 90% being singletons. Which cohort a participant joined came from the clinical history participants gave. The CDR3 loop spans 14 amino acids. The germline V gene encodes CDR1 MNHEY and CDR2 SMNVEV (reference sequence). After removal of 6 bases from V and 6 bases from J, the junction contained 10 bases not matched to a gene.

Material for sequencing was PBMCs or T cells enriched from blood (not recorded which). This chain links TRBV27 with TRBJ2-7; 8 positions agree with TRBD1. The receptor was derived from a middle-aged woman with acute COVID-19. Here the CDR3 DNA reads TGTGCCAGCAGCGGGACAGGTCATCACGCCGAGCAGTACTTC. It encodes CASSGTGHHAEQYF.